The 20 T cell receptor beta chains below were found in one sample sequenced in a study of blood T cell repertoires in COVID-19 (dated by TCRdb to the early 2020s). Receptor libraries were prepared by the immunoSEQ multiplex PCR assay. In TCRdb, the immuneACCESS table is reduced to in-frame sequences with V and J assigned. These tables do not hold every clone; where another copy was compared, an unresolved V gene accounts for under half, and the others remain unexplained. This sample comprises 180,000 or so clones, around 80% of them detected only once. Approximately 4% of the sample rests with the top ten. The sample was PBMCs or T cells enriched from blood (not recorded which). These receptors came from a woman in her 50s in a cohort exposed to, infected with or recovered from COVID-19 (not recorded which).

There are a few counts of this clone. The chain joins TRBV5-1 to TRBJ2-1; no firm D call. V lost 7 bases to trimming and J lost 6 bases, with 11 bases between them. Germline loops: CDR1 SGHRS, CDR2 YFSETQ. This CDR3 is built from 12 residues. The CDR3 DNA is TGCGCCAGCGACCTGGAGTTCAATGAGCAGTTCTTC. It is translated as CASDLEFNEQFF.

In its sample, this clone was seen a few times. The CDR3 loop is CASSETLAGGNPDTQYF. CDR3 bases: TGTGCCAGCAGTGAAACGCTGGCAGGGGGGAATCCAGATACGCAGTATTTT. The rearrangement uses TRBV6-1 and TRBJ2-3; the D gene is possibly TRBD1 (7 bases). From germline, CDR1 is MNHNS and CDR2 SASEGT. Trimming left V 2 bases short and J 4 bases short, with 19 bases between. The length of the CDR3 is 17 residues.

This chain links TRBV5-5 with TRBJ1-4; D possibly corresponds to TRBD1 (6 bases). Trimming cost V 2 bases and J 6 bases, with 11 bases left between them. Per the germline V gene, CDR1 is SGHKS and CDR2 is YYEKEE (reference sequence). CDR3 length: 14 residues. The CDR3 loop reads CASSFSRTDEKLFF. CDR3 in DNA: TGTGCCAGCAGCTTTTCGAGGACAGATGAAAAACTGTTTTTT.

This clone occurred a few times. The chain joins TRBV5-4 to TRBJ2-7, with 7 bases that match TRBD2. CDR1 and CDR2 from the germline V gene are SGHNT and YYREEE (reference sequence). The junction had 12 bases not matched to a gene; V was cut back by 9 bases and J by 0 bases. This CDR3 is built from 15 residues. In nucleotides, the CDR3 is TGTGCCACCAGTTGGGGAGGGAGTAGCTCCTACGAGCAGTACTTC. This translates into CATSWGGSSSYEQYF.

The rearrangement joins TRBV18 to TRBJ2-3, with D unclear. Looked up from germline, CDR1 is KGHSH and CDR2 is LQKENI. The V gene lost 3 bases and the J gene lost 5 bases, with 9 bases spanning the gap. The CDR3 runs 13 residues. CDR3 loop: CASSPGPQDTQYF. The CDR3 DNA reads TGTGCCAGCTCACCTGGCCCGCAAGATACGCAGTATTTT.

The chain combines TRBV28 with TRBJ2-7; D is possibly TRBD1 (5 bases). Looked up from germline, CDR1 is MDHEN and CDR2 is SYDVKM. The V end was cut by 5 bases, the J end by 3 bases, with 11 bases between. There are 13 residues in the CDR3. The CDR3 reads CASSVLRGYEQYF. The DNA of the CDR3 is TGTGCCAGCAGTGTATTAAGGGGCTACGAGCAGTACTTC.

This clone was counted a few times. This chain connects TRBV6-6 to TRBJ2-7, with 7 positions matching TRBD1. Germline CDR1 is MNHNY and CDR2 is SVGAGI (reference sequence). The J segment lost 7 bases and the V segment lost 6 bases, leaving 12 bases of the junction unmatched. This CDR3 spans 14 amino acids. The CDR3 DNA sequence: TGTGCCAGCAGCGGAGACGGGACAGCTTGGGAGCAGTACTTC. Translated, it gives CASSGDGTAWEQYF.

This chain links TRBV19 with TRBJ2-2; 10 nucleotides agree with TRBD2. CDR3 size: 15 residues. J gave up 0 bases and V 7 bases, and 2 bases lay outside the gene matches. Germline V gene data show CDR1 as LNHDA and CDR2 as SQIVND (reference sequence). The CDR3 sequence: CASTGTSANTGELFF. CDR3 bases: TGTGCCAGTACCGGGACTAGCGCGAACACCGGGGAGCTGTTTTTT.

The chain is built from TRBV28 and TRBJ2-5; a possible D gene is TRBD1 (7 bases). The CDR3 is 14 amino acids. V was cut by 5 bases and J by 5 bases, with 15 bases left in between. Germline V lookup: CDR1 MDHEN, CDR2 SYDVKM. Here the CDR3 reads CASSTMTGRETQYF. The CDR3, as DNA: TGTGCCAGCAGTACGATGACAGGGAGGGAGACCCAGTACTTC.

This chain connects TRBV3-1 (or the pseudogene TRBV3-2) to TRBJ2-7; tentative D call: TRBD1 (5 bases). The CDR3 totals 15 residues. The ends were cut back, 0 bases at V and 6 bases at J, with 15 bases in the middle. Germline CDR1 LGHDT, CDR2 YNNKEL (reference sequence). The CDR3 DNA is TGTGCCAGCAGCCAAGATCAGCCGGGCAGGGTCGAGCAGTACTTC. This encodes CASSQDQPGRVEQYF.

The chain uses TRBV11-2 and TRBJ1-5; 10 nucleotides agree with TRBD1. The germline V gene has CDR1 SGHAT and CDR2 FQNNGV. The CDR3 has 15 residues. V lost 5 bases, J lost 7 bases, and 8 bases stayed unmatched. The CDR3 sequence is CASSPGQGKGQPQHF. The CDR3 nucleotides read TGTGCCAGCAGCCCGGGACAGGGGAAAGGGCAGCCCCAGCATTTT. Together with reference TRBV11-2 and TRBJ1-5, the CDR3 gives the full variable domain: EAGVAQSPRYKIIEKRQSVAFWCNPISGHATLYWYQQILGQGPKLLIQFQNNGVVDDSQLPKDRFSAERLKGVDSTLKIQPAKLEDSAVYLCASSPGQGKGQPQHFGDGTRLSIL.

The chain has TRBV7-9 and TRBJ2-1, with TRBD2 matching over 7 bases. V shed 2 bases and J 7 bases; nucleotides not matched to a gene: 8. The V gene's germline CDR1 is SEHNR and CDR2 FQNEAQ (reference sequence). The CDR3 loop spans 15 amino acids. CDR3 nucleotide sequence: TGTGCCAGCAGCTTAATCGTTGCGGGGGTTAATGAGCAGTTCTTC. The encoded protein is CASSLIVAGVNEQFF.

The chain carries TRBV5-6 and TRBJ1-2, with a possible D match to TRBD1 (6 bases). This CDR3 has 14 amino acids. V lost 4 bases and J lost 4, with 14 bases in between. Germline V gene data show CDR1 as SGHDT and CDR2 as YYEEEE. DNA for the CDR3: TGTGCCAGCAGCAAGACAGGCTGGGGCTATGGCTACACCTTC. Its protein product is CASSKTGWGYGYTF.

The chain recombines TRBV7-2 with TRBJ2-5; 10 bases are shared with TRBD2. The junction had 8 bases not matched to a gene; V was cut back by 3 bases and J by 7 bases. CDR1 and CDR2 from the germline V gene are SGHTA and FQGNSA. The CDR3 has 15 amino acids. The CDR3 coding sequence is TGTGCCAGCAGCTTGGAGAGCGGGGGGGCTGTGACCCAGTACTTC. Its protein is CASSLESGGAVTQYF.

This chain links TRBV4-3 with TRBJ1-3; TRBD1 aligns across 8 bases. The germline CDR1 and CDR2 sequences are LGHNA and YSLEER. The CDR3 has 17 amino acids. Trimming at V came to 0 bases and at J to 4 bases, leaving 8 bases not matched to a gene. For the CDR3, the DNA is TGCGCCAGCAGCCAAGATCTGGACAGGGAAAGAGGAAACACCATATATTTT. This sequence encodes CASSQDLDRERGNTIYF.

This clone was seen only once. V and J are TRBV5-4 and TRBJ2-3, with 8 bases that match TRBD1. The CDR3 spans 15 residues. Germline V gives CDR1 SGHNT, CDR2 YYREEE (reference sequence). V gave up 2 bases and J gave up 6 bases; unmatched junction bases: 8. The CDR3 region is CASSFFQGAADTQYF. For the CDR3, the DNA is TGTGCCAGCAGCTTTTTTCAGGGGGCAGCGGATACGCAGTATTTT.

This clone was observed once. J is TRBJ2-5 and V is TRBV5-5, with TRBD2 matching over 7 bases. The ends lost 3 bases at V and 9 bases at J; junction bases unmatched: 8. CDR1 is SGHKS and CDR2 is YYEKEE in the germline V gene (reference sequence). There are 13 residues in the CDR3. The CDR3 here is CASSSGLVGPQYF. As DNA, the CDR3 is TGTGCCAGCAGCTCCGGACTAGTAGGGCCCCAGTACTTC.

The CDR3 nucleotides read TGTGCCAGCAGCTTAATTCCCCGGGAGGGTTCGGAGAACACCATATATTTT. As protein: CASSLIPREGSENTIYF. The chain carries TRBV7-3 and TRBJ1-3; D not certain. The V gene lost 1 base and the J gene lost 7 bases, with 20 bases spanning the gap. The CDR3 length is 17 residues. CDR1 is SGHTA, CDR2 FQGTGA, per germline.

V is TRBV15 and J is TRBJ1-4; D unresolved. V was cut by 0 bases and J by 7 bases, with 6 bases left in between. Germline loops: CDR1 LNHNV, CDR2 YYDKDF (reference sequence). The CDR3 totals 13 residues. Here the CDR3 reads CATSRDSGEKLFF. In DNA, the CDR3 is TGTGCCACCAGCAGAGATTCGGGTGAAAAACTGTTTTTT.

This clone was seen a handful of times. The chain links TRBV27 to TRBJ2-7, with 7 bases lining up with TRBD2. The germline V gene encodes CDR1 MNHEY and CDR2 SMNVEV (reference sequence). The V gene end was trimmed by 2 bases and the J gene end by 9 bases; junction bases not matched to a gene: 7. The CDR3 is 13 amino acids. The CDR3 region is CASSLKWGGGQYF. CDR3 DNA: TGTGCCAGCAGTTTAAAGTGGGGCGGGGGGCAGTACTTC.